This T cell receptor (beta chain) was obtained from a study of Graves' ophthalmopathy and Graves' hyperthyroidism. Study in general: The collection of peripheral blood took place at initial diagnosis, before any treatment.

Serum thyroxine and TRAb, along with clinical symptoms, thyroid ultrasound and orbital computed tomography, were what diagnosis relied on. The authors amplified TCR beta CDR3 regions from RNA transcripts. First-round RT-PCR employed HTBI primers, with a second-round multiplex PCR after it. TCRdb recomputed calls from the multiplex PCR reads with MiXCR, one row per CDR3 protein. Here the sample spans about 740,000 distinct CDR3 sequences, roughly two fifths being singletons. The germline gives CDR1 SGHAT, CDR2 FQDESV (reference sequence). V gave up 5 bases and J gave up 8 bases; unmatched junction bases: 9. The CDR3 covers 14 residues.

The clonotype was recovered from an adult man with Graves' ophthalmopathy. Sequenced material: peripheral blood. The chain combines TRBV11-1 with TRBJ2-3; TRBD2 agrees at 8 bases. CDR3 nucleotides: TGTGCCAGCAGCAAAGCGGGGGAACTAGGTACGCAGTATTTT. This encodes CASSKAGELGTQYF.